The 21 T cell receptor beta chains reported below all come from one sample, sequenced in a study of CD8+ T cells in alopecia areata. RNA extraction was followed by reverse transcription into cDNA, which acted as the sequencing template. TCRdb's copy holds only in-frame clones and misses some; the assay was immunoSEQ multiplex PCR. The data contain 200,000 to 250,000 clones, around three fifths of them singletons. Sequenced: CD8+ T cells sorted from blood. The receptors stem from a human donor in good health.

The V call is TRBV4-1, the J call TRBJ1-5; 9 nucleotides match TRBD1. Germline CDR1 reads MGHRA; CDR2 reads YSYEKL. The CDR3 consists of 14 residues. The junction had 3 bases not matched to a gene; V was cut back by 3 bases and J by 6 bases. The CDR3 nucleotides are TGCGCCAGCAGCCAGCGGACAGGGGCTCAGCCCCAGCATTTT. This encodes CASSQRTGAQPQHF.

This rearrangement joins TRBV7-9 to TRBJ2-5; tentative D call: TRBD2 (5 bases). Germline CDR1 and CDR2: SEHNR and FQNEAQ (reference sequence). Deletions cut 5 bases from V and 7 bases from J, with 11 bases between. This CDR3 is built from 12 residues. The CDR3 nucleotides are TGTGCCAGCAGCCCCACCGGAGGGACCCAGTACTTC. Protein: CASSPTGGTQYF. Based on the CDR3 plus reference TRBV7-9 and TRBJ2-5, the full variable domain is DTGVSQNPRHKITKRGQNVTFRCDPISEHNRLYWYRQTLGQGPEFLTYFQNEAQLEKSRLLSDRFSAERPKGSFSTLEIQRTEQGDSAMYLCASSPTGGTQYFGPGTRLLVL.

This chain joins TRBV15 and TRBJ2-1; 10 bases align to TRBD2. This CDR3 spans 17 amino acids. V shed 5 bases and J 6 bases; nucleotides not matched to a gene: 13. Germline V CDR1 and CDR2: LNHNV, YYDKDF (reference sequence). CDR3 nucleotide sequence: TGTGCCACCAGCCCCCGGGGGAGCGGGGGGGATTTCAATGAGCAGTTCTTC. This gives the protein CATSPRGSGGDFNEQFF.

This clone showed up just a few times. V gene TRBV5-6 combines with J gene TRBJ2-2; D uncertain. The length of the CDR3 is 15 residues. V lost 0 bases, J lost 4 bases, and 10 bases lay in between. CDR1 SGHDT and CDR2 YYEEEE come from the germline V gene. CDR3 residues: CASSLDGGSTGELFF. The CDR3 DNA reads as TGTGCCAGCAGCTTGGATGGCGGATCCACCGGGGAGCTGTTTTTT.

Many counts were recorded for this clone. The chain links TRBV7-9 to TRBJ1-5, with 8 bases lining up with TRBD1. Germline V gene data show CDR1 as SEHNR and CDR2 as FQNEAQ (reference sequence). Losses at the gene ends were 5 bases for V and 3 bases for J; bases not matched to a gene: 3. This CDR3 region has 14 residues. CDR3 residues: CASSPGQVNQPQHF. For the CDR3, the DNA is TGTGCCAGCAGCCCGGGACAGGTCAATCAGCCCCAGCATTTT.

This clone was picked up a small number of times. The chain employs TRBV29-1 and TRBJ2-2, with TRBD1 matching 10 bases. The trim removed 8 bases at V and 6 bases at J, leaving 6 bases unmatched. Germline CDR1 and CDR2: SQVTM and ANQGSEA. This CDR3 comprises 13 residues. CDR3 sequence: CSIWDRGAGELFF. DNA of the CDR3: TGCAGCATATGGGACAGGGGTGCCGGGGAGCTGTTTTTT.

The V and J genes are TRBV29-1 and TRBJ2-2; D gene unclear. CDR3 length: 14 amino acids. Trimming pared 4 bases from V and 4 bases from J, leaving 13 bases between. Germline V gives CDR1 SQVTM, CDR2 ANQGSEA. The CDR3 DNA reads TGCAGCGTTGGGTTTGCGGTGGTCACCGGGGAGCTGTTTTTT. Protein sequence: CSVGFAVVTGELFF.

In its sample, this clone was seen a few times. The chain uses TRBV7-2 and TRBJ2-2; 7 bases are shared with TRBD2. CDR1 SGHTA and CDR2 FQGNSA come from the germline V gene. The CDR3 length is 14 residues. Trimming took 1 base from V and 4 from J; bases not matched to a gene: 0. As DNA, the CDR3 is TGTGCCAGCAGCTTAGGGACTAGCACCGGGGAGCTGTTTTTT. It codes for CASSLGTSTGELFF.

The V gene is TRBV7-9, the J gene TRBJ1-1; possible D gene TRBD1, 5 bases. Germline V gene lookup returns CDR1 SEHNR and CDR2 FQNEAQ (reference sequence). V was pared by 4 bases and J by 8 bases, with 20 bases between. The CDR3 spans 15 residues. CDR3 DNA: TGTGCCAGCAGCTCTCAAGCCCCAAGCGACAGAGAAGCTTTCTTT. Its translation is CASSSQAPSDREAFF. Supplemented by reference TRBV7-9 and TRBJ1-1, the full variable domain reads DTGVSQNPRHKITKRGQNVTFRCDPISEHNRLYWYRQTLGQGPEFLTYFQNEAQLEKSRLLSDRFSAERPKGSFSTLEIQRTEQGDSAMYLCASSSQAPSDREAFFGQGTRLTVV.

V is TRBV7-9 and J is TRBJ1-3; D is perhaps TRBD1 (5 bases). Germline V gene lookup returns CDR1 SEHNR and CDR2 FQNEAQ (reference sequence). This CDR3 is built from 14 residues. V was pared by 2 bases and J by 3 bases, with 8 bases between. This CDR3 is CASSLSGYGNTIYF. CDR3 nucleotide sequence: TGTGCCAGCAGCTTATCAGGGTATGGAAACACCATATATTTT.

This clone has only a few counts. The rearrangement uses TRBV11-2 and TRBJ2-7, with D uncertain. V lost 0 bases to trimming and J lost 2 bases, with 11 bases between them. The CDR3 spans 15 residues. The germline V gene encodes CDR1 SGHAT and CDR2 FQNNGV. This CDR3 is CASSLEVALTYEQYF. The CDR3 DNA follows: TGTGCCAGCAGCTTAGAGGTGGCACTAACCTACGAGCAGTACTTC.

This chain uses TRBV9 with TRBJ1-1, with a tentative D call TRBD1 (6 bases). V was clipped by 4 bases and J by 3 bases, with 13 bases between them. Germline CDR1 SGDLS, CDR2 YYNGEE. The CDR3 loop spans 14 amino acids. The CDR3 here is CASSTHREDTEAFF. CDR3 DNA: TGTGCCAGCAGCACCCACAGGGAGGACACTGAAGCTTTCTTT.

This clone occurred a few times. The V and J genes are TRBV21-1 and TRBJ1-1; the table's D call, TRBD1, has no DNA check behind it. TRBV21-1 is listed as a pseudogene. This CDR3 spans 16 amino acids. The CDR3 sequence is CASSNPGQGGCTEAFF. CDR3 bases: TGTGCCAGCAGCAATCCAGGACAGGGCGGGTGCACTGAAGCTTTCTTT.

The V and J genes are TRBV23-1 and TRBJ2-7; perhaps TRBD1 as D (6 bases). TRBV23-1 is placed among ORFs of uncertain function. The CDR3 spans 16 residues. The V and J ends lost 1 base and 1 base respectively, with 14 bases between them. This CDR3 reads CASSQLQGRGSYEQYF. The CDR3 nucleotides are TGCGCCAGCAGTCAATTACAGGGTCGAGGGTCCTACGAGCAGTACTTC.

The rearrangement joins TRBV19 to TRBJ2-5; D uncertain. The V end lost 5 bases, the J end lost 1 base, and 11 bases lay between the germline ends. From germline, CDR1 is LNHDA and CDR2 SQIVND (reference sequence). The CDR3 length is 14 residues. The CDR3 here is CASSSWDFQETQYF. Written as DNA, the CDR3 is TGTGCCAGTAGTTCTTGGGATTTCCAAGAGACCCAGTACTTC.

DNA for the CDR3: TGTGCCAGCAGCCCTCGGACCACCTACGAGCAGTACTTC. Protein sequence: CASSPRTTYEQYF. This chain links TRBV7-9 with TRBJ2-7; D remains unclear. CDR3 length: 13 amino acids. Per the germline V gene, CDR1 is SEHNR and CDR2 is FQNEAQ (reference sequence). The V and J ends lost 5 bases and 2 bases respectively, with 10 bases between them.

The chain couples TRBV7-9 to TRBJ1-3; D is undetermined. Germline-derived CDR1 and CDR2 are SEHNR and FQNEAQ (reference sequence). CDR3 length equals 15 residues. The ends were cut back, 7 bases at V and 6 bases at J, with 19 bases in the middle. The CDR3 here is CASNPAGVKENTIYF. The CDR3 coding sequence is TGTGCCAGCAACCCTGCTGGGGTTAAAGAAAACACCATATATTTT.

This chain uses TRBV15 with TRBJ1-1; possible D gene TRBD1, 6 bases. Germline V gives CDR1 LNHNV, CDR2 YYDKDF (reference sequence). CDR3 size: 15 residues. With 0 bases removed from V and 7 bases from J, the gap between germline ends came to 15 bases. The CDR3 DNA sequence: TGTGCCACCAGCAGAGATGATATGGGGGCCGTTGAAGCTTTCTTT. Translation: CATSRDDMGAVEAFF.

The rearrangement joins TRBV11-1 to TRBJ2-5; 9 bases match TRBD2. The V gene end was trimmed by 5 bases and the J gene end by 3 bases; junction bases not matched to a gene: 7. Germline V lookup: CDR1 SGHAT, CDR2 FQDESV (reference sequence). The CDR3 runs to 15 residues. CDR3 sequence reads: CASSDSGGSEETQYF. CDR3 DNA sequence: TGTGCCAGCAGCGATAGCGGGGGTAGTGAAGAGACCCAGTACTTC.

This clone was recorded a few times. This chain joins TRBV10-2 and TRBJ1-6, with D unclear. The CDR3 length is 13 residues. CDR1 is WSHSY, CDR2 SAAADI, per germline. Trimming shortened V by 7 bases and J by 10 bases, and 14 bases separated the two germline ends. For the CDR3, the DNA is TGCGCCAGCACGGCGGGGTTCAGCTCACCCCTCCACTTT. Protein: CASTAGFSSPLHF.

The V call is TRBV14, the J call TRBJ1-5, with D possibly matching TRBD1 (5 bases). The length of the CDR3 is 15 residues. Germline lookup yields CDR1 SGHDN and CDR2 FVKESK. Trimming shortened V by 1 base and J by 5 bases, and 12 bases separated the two germline ends. CDR3 in amino acids: CASSQGRGGDQPQHF. The DNA for the CDR3 is TGTGCCAGCAGCCAAGGGAGGGGAGGGGATCAGCCCCAGCATTTT.